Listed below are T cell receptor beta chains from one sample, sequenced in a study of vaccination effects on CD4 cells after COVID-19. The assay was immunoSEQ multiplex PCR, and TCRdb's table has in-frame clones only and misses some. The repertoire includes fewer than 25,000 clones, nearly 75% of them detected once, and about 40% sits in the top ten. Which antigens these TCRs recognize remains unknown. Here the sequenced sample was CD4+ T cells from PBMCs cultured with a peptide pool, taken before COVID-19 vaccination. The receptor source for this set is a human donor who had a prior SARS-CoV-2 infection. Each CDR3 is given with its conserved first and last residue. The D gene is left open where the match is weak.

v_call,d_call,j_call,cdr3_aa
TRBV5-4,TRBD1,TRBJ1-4,CASSLVGTGFATNEKLFF
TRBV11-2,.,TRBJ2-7,CASSLEGAAAYEQYF
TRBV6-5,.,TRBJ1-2,CASSYRGPNYGYTF
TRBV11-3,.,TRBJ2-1,CASSGYSRGEQFF
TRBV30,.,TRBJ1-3,CAWSEYSGNTIYF
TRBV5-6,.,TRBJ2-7,CASSLASGEQYF
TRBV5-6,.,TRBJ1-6,CASSLGPGRHNSPLHF
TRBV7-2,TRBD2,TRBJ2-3,CASSPQRTSFTDTQYF
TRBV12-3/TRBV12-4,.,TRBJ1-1,CASRADSWDEAFF
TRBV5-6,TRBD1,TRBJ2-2,CASSLPGTGVELFF
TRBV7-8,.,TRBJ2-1,CASSLLGANPPYNEQFF
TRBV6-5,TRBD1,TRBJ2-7,CASLGTGAPYEQYF
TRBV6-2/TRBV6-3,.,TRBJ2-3,CASSLLLFTDTQYF
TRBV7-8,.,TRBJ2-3,CASSSSAAGSPGVQYF
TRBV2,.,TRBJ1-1,CASSAQQVFMNTEAFF
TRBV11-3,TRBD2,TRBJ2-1,CASSPLSGLAWIGNEQFF
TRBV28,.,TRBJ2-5,CASSLQYGQRKQETQYF
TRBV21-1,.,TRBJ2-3,CASSNHNRGRLADTQYF
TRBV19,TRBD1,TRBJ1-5,CASSMGTANDNQPQHF
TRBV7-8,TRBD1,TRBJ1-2,CAILTGGASGYTF
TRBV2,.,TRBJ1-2,CASSEVAGTVYGYTF
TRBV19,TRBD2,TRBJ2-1,CASSIDAGGYNEQFF
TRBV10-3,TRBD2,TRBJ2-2,CAISASLADTGELFF
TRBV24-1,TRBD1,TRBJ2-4,CATSDPGQGVNIQYF
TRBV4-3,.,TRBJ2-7,CASSQVQGSSYEQYF
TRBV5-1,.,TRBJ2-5,CASSLVSQETQYF
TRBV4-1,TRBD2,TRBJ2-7,CASSQRPGLDLWQYF
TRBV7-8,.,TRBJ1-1,CASSLEDRYTEAFF
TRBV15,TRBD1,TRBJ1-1,CATISGGGTEAFF
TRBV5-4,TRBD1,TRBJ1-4,CASSSDRGDEKLFF
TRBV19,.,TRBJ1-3,CASSMGHRKANTIYF
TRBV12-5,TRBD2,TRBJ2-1,CASGLGTSGTNEQFF
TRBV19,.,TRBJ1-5,CASSDRIQPQHF
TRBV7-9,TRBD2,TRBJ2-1,CASSPRLAGANYEQFF
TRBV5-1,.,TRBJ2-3,CASMRTAFTDTQYF
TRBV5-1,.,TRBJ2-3,CASSLANTQYF
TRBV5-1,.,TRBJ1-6,CASSLSGRVDAGPLHF
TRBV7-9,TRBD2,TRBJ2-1,CASSFFVAGESEQFF
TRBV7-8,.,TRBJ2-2,CASSLVRNTGELFF
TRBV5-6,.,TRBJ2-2,CASSIQTALNTGELFF
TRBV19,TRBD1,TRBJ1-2,CASRRGRTYGYTF
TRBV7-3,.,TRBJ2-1,CASSLVTGVVYNEQFF
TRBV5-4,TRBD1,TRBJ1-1,CASSPWTGDTEAFF
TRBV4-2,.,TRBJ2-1,CASSQATDNEQFF
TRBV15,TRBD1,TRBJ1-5,CATSSRDRYSNQPQHF